The sequence of this T cell receptor beta chain was determined in a study of blood T cell repertoires in COVID-19. At the level of the study: Specimens from acute and convalescent COVID-19 originated in the United States, Italy and Spain. Sources were T cells, B-cell-depleted T cells, or PBMCs; the material itself was cDNA or gDNA.

The germline CDR1 and CDR2 sequences are SGHRS and YFSETQ. There are 13 residues in the CDR3. The V gene lost 7 bases and the J gene lost 7 bases, with 17 bases spanning the gap. Original processing notes: Amplification of reference gene primers was used by the study to estimate nucleated cell counts. The repertoire was sequenced with immunoSEQ multiplex PCR; TCRdb's copy has only in-frame clones and lacks some. The V and J calls and clone size were taken over from that table, and D and trimming were inferred from the DNA. In the table there are around 700,000 clones, 85% to 90% of which are singletons.

The chain employs TRBV5-1 and TRBJ1-2; D perhaps matches TRBD1 (6 bases). The TCR comes from a young woman with acute or convalescent COVID-19. Sequenced input: peripheral blood. The CDR3 DNA follows: TGCGCCAGCGGTGCAGGGGACCTGCCTGGCTACACCTTC. Encoded protein: CASGAGDLPGYTF.